Described below is a single TCR beta chain sequence and its context. The antigen remains undetermined. This specimen comes from a study of cytomegalovirus exposure and HLA in healthy donors. Whole-study results and caveats: When analyzed later, the rates of TCR association showed variation by HLA locus, with DRB1 the most and HLA-C the fewest.

Primers for the PCR totalled 60 Vbeta and 13 Jbeta. This table comes from immunoSEQ multiplex PCR, and its TCRdb copy is limited to in-frame clones, with some not included. The sample lists more than 95,000 clones; 60% to 85% were seen once. The specimen sequenced was PBMCs. This TCR was recovered from a female donor in good health and CMV-seronegative.

For the CDR3, the DNA is TGTGCCAGCAGTATGGATAGCTCGGGAGGGATAGGCAAGCAGTACTTC. Amino acid sequence: CASSMDSSGGIGKQYF. The chain is built from TRBV11-2 and TRBJ2-7, with 8 nucleotides matching TRBD2. The CDR3 sequence is 16 residues long. After removal of 6 bases from V and 8 bases from J, the junction contained 18 bases not matched to a gene. Germline V gene sequence: CDR1 SGHAT, CDR2 FQNNGV.